The 5 T cell receptor beta chains listed next were all sequenced from one sample in a study of post-analysis software for immune sequencing data. These receptors' antigens are unknown. The library was made from cDNA and included unique molecular identifiers. MiXCR was run by TCRdb on the PCR reads, yielding one entry per CDR3 protein. There are approximately 630,000 distinct CDR3 sequences in the sample; roughly three fifths occur only once, and about 11% lies in the top ten. The study's findings and limits: Compared with controls, patients had more of about 5 TRBV segments, including TRBV5-6, TRBV5-1 and TRBV20-1.

The sample was blood. The receptors come from a girl aged 2 to 10 with multiple sclerosis.

V usage is TRBV10-3 and J usage is TRBJ2-5; maybe TRBD1 (5 bases). This CDR3 has 15 residues. In germline, CDR1 is ENHRY, CDR2 SYGVKD. Trimming shortened V by 0 bases and J by 3 bases, and 11 bases separated the two germline ends. The CDR3 DNA is TGTGCCATCAGTGAGTCGAAAAGGGGTAAAGAGACCCAGTACTTC. Amino acid sequence: CAISESKRGKETQYF.

The genes are TRBV5-4 and TRBJ2-5, with 9 bases lining up with TRBD1. CDR3 length: 15 amino acids. Germline CDR1 SGHNT, CDR2 YYREEE (reference sequence). The V segment lost 3 bases and the J segment 3 bases; nucleotides outside the gene matches: 6. CDR3: CASSSLRTGEETQYF. CDR3 DNA: TGTGCCAGCAGCTCCCTGAGGACAGGGGAAGAGACCCAGTACTTC.

This clonotype was observed a handful of times. The rearrangement links TRBV7-2 to TRBJ2-7; 7 positions agree with TRBD2. V lost 5 bases and J lost 0; bases outside the gene matches: 7. CDR3 length equals 15 residues. Per germline, CDR1 SGHTA and CDR2 FQGNSA. For the CDR3, the DNA is TGTGCCAGCAGCGAGGGAGGGCCGTTCTCCTACGAGCAGTACTTC. As protein: CASSEGGPFSYEQYF.

This clonotype was observed a handful of times. This chain links TRBV27 with TRBJ2-1; D possibly corresponds to TRBD2 (6 bases). Between the trimmed V and J ends, which lost 3 bases and 8 bases, there was a span of 14 bases. Germline-derived CDR1 and CDR2 are MNHEY and SMNVEV (reference sequence). The CDR3 covers 14 residues. CDR3 amino acids: CASSFLGGSDEQFF. CDR3 coding DNA: TGTGCCAGCAGTTTTTTGGGGGGTTCGGATGAGCAGTTCTTC.

The CDR3 sequence: CATGTGYTYEQYF. DNA for the CDR3: TGCGCCACTGGGACAGGGTACACCTACGAGCAGTACTTC. The V gene is TRBV5-1, the J gene TRBJ2-5; the match to TRBD1 covers 9 bases. The J call may not be correct, given that the DNA end is closer to TRBJ2-7. The CDR3 runs to 13 residues. CDR1 is SGHRS, CDR2 YFSETQ, per germline.